The rows below give T cell receptor beta chains drawn from one sample of a study of T-cell reconstitution after alpha-beta-depleted transplantation in children. TCRdb reprocessed the PCR reads via MiXCR and lists one record per CDR3 protein. The sample holds a few hundred thousand distinct CDR3 sequences; over 25% are singletons and the top ten take about 35%. This sample comprised PBMCs, obtained before TCRalphabeta/CD19-depleted stem cell transplant. The receptors were gathered from a boy less than two years old with Wiskott-Aldrich syndrome, due to receive a stem cell transplant. CDR3s include the opening cysteine and the closing phenylalanine or tryptophan. The order of the fields is clone size, J gene, D gene, V gene, CDR3 protein, CDR3 DNA. D genes are given only for firm matches. Size is omitted from some rows. Given values are once, few, many or a class for expanded clones.

>few|TRBJ2-7|NA|TRBV27
CASSLIGTVYEQYF
TGTGCCAGCAGTTTAATCGGGACGGTGTACGAGCAGTACTTC
>NA|TRBJ2-5|TRBD2|TRBV5-1
CASSDGTSGSSYQETQYF
TGCGCCAGCAGCGATGGGACTAGCGGGAGCTCCTACCAAGAGACCCAGTACTTC
>NA|TRBJ2-2|NA|TRBV28
CASLSIGTGELFF
TGTGCCAGCTTATCCATAGGCACCGGGGAGCTGTTTTTT
>NA|TRBJ2-5|TRBD1|TRBV2
CAGSDRGETQYF
TGTGCCGGCAGCGACAGGGGAGAGACCCAGTACTTC
>few|TRBJ2-3|TRBD1|TRBV2
CASSEERQGADTQYF
TGTGCCAGCAGTGAAGAGAGACAGGGGGCAGATACGCAGTATTTT
>NA|TRBJ2-2|TRBD2|TRBV20-1
CSATSGRAGGELFF
TGCAGTGCTACTAGCGGGAGGGCCGGCGGGGAGCTGTTTTTT
>NA|TRBJ1-2|NA|TRBV29-1
CSVDLGAHGYTF
TGCAGCGTTGATCTGGGAGCCCATGGCTACACCTTC
>few|TRBJ2-5|NA|TRBV14
CASSQVRAPAQETQYF
TGTGCCAGCAGCCAAGTACGGGCCCCAGCTCAAGAGACCCAGTACTTC
>few|TRBJ2-1|TRBD2|TRBV5-1
CASSRGWGEGLNEQFF
TGCGCCAGCAGCCGGGGCTGGGGGGAGGGCCTGAATGAGCAGTTCTTC
>few|TRBJ2-1|NA|TRBV5-6
CASSLANGNEQFF
TGTGCCAGCAGCTTGGCCAATGGCAATGAGCAGTTCTTC
>few|TRBJ2-1|NA|TRBV7-2
CASSFRGGDEQFF
TGTGCCAGCAGCTTTAGAGGAGGGGATGAGCAGTTCTTC